The TCR beta chain under discussion was sequenced for a study of cytomegalovirus exposure and HLA in healthy donors. About this clone: Antigen: not known.

PCR employed 60 Vbeta and 13 Jbeta primers. Generated by immunoSEQ multiplex PCR, the TCRdb table keeps only in-frame clones and is missing some. The sample holds approximately 89,000 clones, around 85% seen once. Study results and limitations: Among immune exposure information, only CMV serostatus was available. CMV antigen specificity was confirmed in vitro for three CMV-associated chains. An ancestry cluster, one associated with Asian ancestry, reportedly showed fewer N-insertions than the approximately 720-donor mean in a later analysis. Data from an earlier analysis indicated that most TCR beta V segments were productive either about 87% or about 30% of the time.

V lost 5 bases and J 6 bases, leaving 13 bases between the germline ends. Germline CDR1 and CDR2: MNHEY and SVGAGI. The CDR3 is made up of 14 amino acids. This receptor was obtained from a middle-aged man in good health and CMV-seropositive. Sample: PBMCs. The genes are TRBV6-5 and TRBJ2-2; D remains unclear. The CDR3 sequence is CASSEERLSGELFF. CDR3 nucleotides: TGTGCCAGCAGTGAAGAGAGGTTGTCCGGGGAGCTGTTTTTT.